The clone carrying this T cell receptor (beta chain) appeared many times. CDR1 SQVTM and CDR2 ANQGSEA come from the germline V gene. After removal of 4 bases from V and 6 bases from J, the junction contained 9 bases not matched to a gene. The CDR3 extends over 15 amino acids. The sample originates from a study of read filtering for tumor transcriptome and immune sequencing. For the study at large: Per sample, TCR-region reads ranged about 4 to 11 million by IR-seq, about 80 to 1,400 by RNA-seq.

This library used 300 to 450 ng RNA and molecular barcoded adaptors spanning alpha/delta and beta/gamma chains. TCRdb independently ran MiXCR on the reads; one entry per CDR3 protein. The data hold some 140,000 distinct CDR3 sequences, with less than 15% observed a single time. The chain recombines TRBV29-1 with TRBJ2-7; 13 nucleotides match TRBD2. The source is a donor at least 40 years old with multiple myeloma. The sequenced sample consisted of a population of CD138-negative cells sorted from bone marrow. The CDR3 loop is CSVVGLLAGGGEQYF. CDR3 nucleotides: TGCAGCGTTGTGGGCCTACTAGCGGGAGGGGGCGAGCAGTACTTC.